Following are 20 T cell receptor beta chains from one sample sequenced in a study of T cell responses to AZD1222 COVID-19 vaccine. The data were produced by immunoSEQ multiplex PCR, yet TCRdb's version contains in-frame clones alone and is incomplete. The repertoire holds 150,000 to 200,000 clones, 88% seen once, with roughly 26% in the top ten. The sample here was peripheral blood, taken 28 days after the second AZD1222 dose. These receptors came from an adult who received the AZD1222 COVID-19 vaccine.

This chain links TRBV7-9 with TRBJ2-1; D perhaps matches TRBD2 (5 bases). The CDR3 contains 14 residues. The V end lost 4 bases, the J end lost 3 bases, and 10 bases lay between the germline ends. The germline gives CDR1 SEHNR, CDR2 FQNEAQ (reference sequence). CDR3 DNA: TGTGCCAGCAGCTACGTCGGGAACTACAATGAGCAGTTCTTC. It codes for CASSYVGNYNEQFF.

The sample holds one count of this clone. The chain uses TRBV10-2 and TRBJ2-3; 8 nucleotides match TRBD2. The V and J ends lost 6 bases and 5 bases, in that order; junction bases with no gene match: 7. From germline, CDR1 is WSHSY and CDR2 SAAADI. CDR3 length: 14 residues. CDR3 region: CASRRVAGIDTQYF. DNA of the CDR3: TGCGCCAGCAGGCGTGTAGCGGGAATAGATACGCAGTATTTT.

The chain is built from TRBV27 and TRBJ1-1; 7 bases map to TRBD1. This CDR3 spans 13 amino acids. The V and J ends lost 7 bases and 4 bases, in that order; junction bases with no gene match: 6. CDR1 is MNHEY, CDR2 SMNVEV, per germline (reference sequence). The DNA for the CDR3 is TGTGCCAGCACCCACAGGGGAGGCACTGAAGCTTTCTTT. Translation gives CASTHRGGTEAFF.

The chain carries TRBV2 and TRBJ2-7, with D tentatively TRBD1 or TRBD2 (7 bases each). Germline-derived CDR1 and CDR2 are SNHLY and FYNNEI. The CDR3 has 15 residues. With 2 bases removed from V and 2 bases from J, the gap between germline ends came to 13 bases. CDR3 amino acids: CASSEQGGGPYEQYF. CDR3 DNA: TGTGCCAGCAGTGAACAGGGGGGAGGGCCCTACGAGCAGTACTTC. Based on the CDR3 plus reference TRBV2 and TRBJ2-7, the full variable domain is EPEVTQTPSHQVTQMGQEVILRCVPISNHLYFYWYRQILGQKVEFLVSFYNNEISEKSEIFDDQFSVERPDGSNFTLKIRSTKLEDSAMYFCASSEQGGGPYEQYFGPGTRLTVT.

Notes on this clone: The DNA is omitted, as the CDR3 cannot be located on it reliably, and the CDR3 follows TCRdb's listing. This chain connects TRBV21-1 to TRBJ2-4; TRBD1 is the table's D call, not checked against the DNA. TRBV21-1 is deemed a pseudogene. The CDR3 length equals 17 residues, ends included. The CDR3 here is CASSPGARYNCKNIQYF.

This clone was detected only a few times. The chain uses TRBV6-1 and TRBJ1-4; D gene unclear. The V end was cut by 3 bases, the J end by 11 bases, with 13 bases between. This CDR3 is 13 amino acids long. CDR1 and CDR2 from the germline V gene are MNHNS and SASEGT. Here the CDR3 reads CASSEFGPTKLFF. The DNA for the CDR3 is TGTGCCAGCAGTGAGTTCGGGCCGACGAAACTGTTTTTT.

This clone was detected only once. This sequence joins TRBV27 and TRBJ1-1; TRBD1 matches 7 bases. Germline V gene lookup returns CDR1 MNHEY and CDR2 SMNVEV (reference sequence). This CDR3 region has 11 residues. J was trimmed by 3 bases and V by 11 bases; bases with no gene match: 3. The CDR3 region is CAAGQYTEAFF. The CDR3 coding sequence is TGTGCCGCGGGACAGTACACTGAAGCTTTCTTT.

The rearrangement uses TRBV30 and TRBJ2-3; maybe TRBD2 (6 bases). Germline loops: CDR1 GTSNPN, CDR2 SVGIG (reference sequence). The CDR3 covers 13 residues. V lost 5 bases and J 3 bases, leaving 12 bases between the germline ends. The DNA for the CDR3 is TGTGCCTGGGAGGGGAGCGGGACAGATACGCAGTATTTT. The encoded protein is CAWEGSGTDTQYF.

This rearrangement joins TRBV7-2 to TRBJ2-3, with D possibly TRBD1 on 5 matching bases. The CDR3 contains 16 residues. Germline V gene sequence: CDR1 SGHTA, CDR2 FQGNSA. The ends were cut back, 5 bases at V and 2 bases at J, with 17 bases in the middle. For the CDR3, the DNA is TGTGCCAGCAGCCCCCGGCCGTTCAGGGTCACAGATACGCAGTATTTT. This translates into CASSPRPFRVTDTQYF.

The gene calls are TRBV27 and TRBJ2-5; D is undetermined. V lost 5 bases and J 5 bases, leaving 9 bases between the germline ends. Germline V CDR1 and CDR2: MNHEY, SMNVEV (reference sequence). This CDR3 has 12 residues. The CDR3 nucleotides read TGTGCCAGCAGTACCACACGTGAGACCCAGTACTTC. Residues: CASSTTRETQYF.

This sequence joins TRBV5-6 and TRBJ2-3; no reliable D call. CDR3 size: 15 residues. Germline loops: CDR1 SGHDT, CDR2 YYEEEE. Trimming stripped 2 bases from V and 5 bases from J, with 15 bases between. The CDR3 bases are TGTGCCAGCAGCTTCCATTTGGGGTCGGGAGATACGCAGTATTTT. Translation: CASSFHLGSGDTQYF.

The rearrangement joins TRBV9 to TRBJ1-5; D gene uncertain. Germline-derived CDR1 and CDR2 are SGDLS and YYNGEE. The CDR3 is made up of 14 amino acids. Trimming cost V 0 bases and J 5 bases, with 9 bases left between them. The CDR3 DNA is TGTGCCAGCAGCGTAGAGTGGGTTGATCAGCCCCAGCATTTT. Protein: CASSVEWVDQPQHF. Combining the CDR3 with reference TRBV9 and TRBJ1-5 gives the whole variable domain DSGVTQTPKHLITATGQRVTLRCSPRSGDLSVYWYQQSLDQGLQFLIQYYNGEERAKGNILERFSAQQFPDLHSELNLSSLELGDSALYFCASSVEWVDQPQHFGDGTRLSIL.

This clone is a singleton in its sample. The chain combines TRBV4-3 with TRBJ2-3, with 12 bases aligning to TRBD2. Germline V gene sequence: CDR1 LGHNA, CDR2 YSLEER. V was clipped by 3 bases and J by 1 base; unmatched bases: 2. The CDR3 covers 16 residues. The CDR3, as DNA: TGCGCCAGCAGCCACCGACTAGCGGGAGGCACAGATACGCAGTATTTT. This translates into CASSHRLAGGTDTQYF.

The V call is TRBV28, the J call TRBJ1-1, with D unclear. Germline V gene lookup returns CDR1 MDHEN and CDR2 SYDVKM. V was pared by 5 bases and J by 2 bases, with 6 bases between. The CDR3 has 12 amino acids. The CDR3 region has the DNA TGTGCCAGCAGTGATATAAACACTGAAGCTTTCTTT. Translated: CASSDINTEAFF. The full variable domain, completed using reference TRBV28 and TRBJ1-1, is DVKVTQSSRYLVKRTGEKVFLECVQDMDHENMFWYRQDPGLGLRLIYFSYDVKMKEKGDIPEGYSVSREKKERFSLILESASTNQTSMYLCASSDINTEAFFGQGTRLTVV.

The genes are TRBV6-5 and TRBJ2-7; D unresolved. Germline values: CDR1 MNHEY, CDR2 SVGAGI. CDR3 size: 14 residues. The V gene lost 5 bases and the J gene lost 4 bases, with 15 bases spanning the gap. The CDR3 region has the DNA TGTGCCAGCAGTACGGATAAGTGGCAATACGAGCAGTACTTC. It specifies CASSTDKWQYEQYF.

This chain uses TRBV28 with TRBJ1-4; D is unresolved. V was cut by 7 bases and J by 0 bases, with 3 bases left in between. CDR1 MDHEN and CDR2 SYDVKM come from the germline V gene. The CDR3 totals 12 residues. CDR3 protein: CASTATNEKLFF. The DNA of the CDR3 is TGTGCCAGCACTGCAACTAATGAAAAACTGTTTTTT.

This chain connects TRBV6-2 or TRBV6-3 to TRBJ2-7; 9 bases align to TRBD1. This CDR3 is 12 amino acids long. After removal of 5 bases from V and 4 bases from J, the junction contained 0 bases not matched to a gene. CDR1 and CDR2 from the germline V gene are MNHEY and SVGEGT. The CDR3 DNA reads TGTGCCAGCAGTGGACAGGGGTACGAGCAGTACTTC. Translation gives CASSGQGYEQYF.

The V gene is TRBV7-3, the J gene TRBJ2-1, with 8 bases identical to TRBD2. With 5 bases clipped from V and 1 base from J, the junction kept 1 base outside the gene matches. The CDR3 contains 14 residues. The germline V gene encodes CDR1 SGHTA and CDR2 FQGTGA. The CDR3 DNA sequence: TGTGCCAGCAGCAGCGGGAGTTCCTACAATGAGCAGTTCTTC. This translates into CASSSGSSYNEQFF.

The chain combines TRBV25-1 with TRBJ2-3, with D possibly being TRBD2 (6 bases). Trimming left V 3 bases short and J 3 bases short, with 16 bases between. The CDR3 is made up of 16 amino acids. Germline CDR1 MGHDK, CDR2 SYGVNS. The CDR3 spells CASSELGTQETDTQYF. The CDR3, as DNA: TGTGCCAGCAGTGAGCTAGGGACTCAAGAAACAGATACGCAGTATTTT.

V usage is TRBV28 and J usage is TRBJ2-3; maybe TRBD1 (6 bases). Deletions cut 2 bases from V and 5 bases from J, with 17 bases between. The CDR3 is made up of 16 amino acids. Germline loops: CDR1 MDHEN, CDR2 SYDVKM. The CDR3 bases are TGTGCCAGCAGTTTAGGCAGGGGCTCCGCGGGAGATACGCAGTATTTT. Protein: CASSLGRGSAGDTQYF.